The next 3 T cell receptor beta chains were all read from a single sample in a study of cytomegalovirus exposure and HLA in healthy donors. PCR used 60 Vbeta primers and 13 Jbeta primers. The protocol was immunoSEQ multiplex PCR, while the TCRdb copy is restricted to in-frame clones and leaves out a portion. The table has some 130,000 clones, 81% seen once. The sequencing sample was made of PBMCs. The receptor set was obtained from a man younger than 35 in good health and CMV-seronegative.

The chain links TRBV19 to TRBJ2-2; the D is unclear. Looked up from germline, CDR1 is LNHDA and CDR2 is SQIVND (reference sequence). Trimming cost V 10 bases and J 0 bases, with 15 bases left between them. The CDR3 runs to 15 residues. The CDR3 DNA sequence: TGTGCCATCGCACTAACGGATGCGAACACCGGGGAGCTGTTTTTT. It codes for CAIALTDANTGELFF.

This chain connects TRBV13 to TRBJ2-1; TRBD1 aligns across 10 bases. This CDR3 is built from 17 residues. Trimming at V came to 5 bases and at J to 2 bases, leaving 9 bases not matched to a gene. Germline V lookup: CDR1 PRHDT, CDR2 FYEKMQ (reference sequence). The CDR3 nucleotides read TGTGCCAGCAGCCGGAAGACAGGGACAGGGGCCTACAATGAGCAGTTCTTC. Residues: CASSRKTGTGAYNEQFF.

The chain employs TRBV28 and TRBJ1-1, with D unclear. Trimming left V 1 base short and J 4 bases short, with 13 bases between. In germline, CDR1 is MDHEN, CDR2 SYDVKM. The CDR3 length is 15 residues. The CDR3 sequence: CASSLYTEGGTEAFF. The CDR3 coding sequence is TGTGCCAGCAGTTTATATACCGAGGGAGGCACTGAAGCTTTCTTT.